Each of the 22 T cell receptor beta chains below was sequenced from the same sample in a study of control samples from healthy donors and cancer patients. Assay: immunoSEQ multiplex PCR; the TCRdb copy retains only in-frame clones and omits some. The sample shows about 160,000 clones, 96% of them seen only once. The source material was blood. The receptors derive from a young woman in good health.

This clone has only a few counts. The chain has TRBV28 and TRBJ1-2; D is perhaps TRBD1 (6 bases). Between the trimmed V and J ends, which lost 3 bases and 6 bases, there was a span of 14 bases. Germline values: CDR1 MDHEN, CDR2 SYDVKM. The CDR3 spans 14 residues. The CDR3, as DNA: TGTGCCAGCAGTTTTCGCTCAGGGGAGAATGGCTACACCTTC. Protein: CASSFRSGENGYTF.

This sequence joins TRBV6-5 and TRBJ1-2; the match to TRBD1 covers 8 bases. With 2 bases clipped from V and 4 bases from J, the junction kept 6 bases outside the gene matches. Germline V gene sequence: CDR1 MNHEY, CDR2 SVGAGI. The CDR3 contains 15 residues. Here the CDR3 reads CASSYRPDRGYGYTF. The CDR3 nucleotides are TGTGCCAGCAGTTACCGTCCCGACAGGGGCTATGGCTACACCTTC.

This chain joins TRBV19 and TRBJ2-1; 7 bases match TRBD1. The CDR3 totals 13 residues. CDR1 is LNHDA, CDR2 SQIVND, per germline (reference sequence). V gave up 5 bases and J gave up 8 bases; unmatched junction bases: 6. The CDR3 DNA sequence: TGTGCCAGTAGTGTGACAGGGTATCATGAGCAGTTCTTC. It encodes CASSVTGYHEQFF.

The CDR3 protein is CASKGSTQYF. CDR3 DNA: TGTGCCAGCAAGGGGTCTACGCAGTATTTT. J is TRBJ2-3 and V is TRBV6-5; the D gene is possibly TRBD1 (5 bases). Germline V gene sequence: CDR1 MNHEY, CDR2 SVGAGI. The germline V and J ends were trimmed by 7 bases and 8 bases, with 7 bases remaining between them. The CDR3 is 10 residues long.

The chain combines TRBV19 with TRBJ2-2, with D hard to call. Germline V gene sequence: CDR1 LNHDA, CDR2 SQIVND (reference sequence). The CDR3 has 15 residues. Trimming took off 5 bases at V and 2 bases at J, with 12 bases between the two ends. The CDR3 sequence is CASSPSIRNTGELFF. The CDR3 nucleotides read TGTGCCAGTAGTCCCAGTATCCGAAACACCGGGGAGCTGTTTTTT.

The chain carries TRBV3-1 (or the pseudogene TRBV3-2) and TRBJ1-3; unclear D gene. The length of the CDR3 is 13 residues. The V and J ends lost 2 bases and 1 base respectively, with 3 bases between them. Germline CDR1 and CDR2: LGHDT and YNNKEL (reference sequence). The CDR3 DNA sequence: TGTGCCAGCAGCCAACAATCTGGAAACACCATATATTTT. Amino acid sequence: CASSQQSGNTIYF.

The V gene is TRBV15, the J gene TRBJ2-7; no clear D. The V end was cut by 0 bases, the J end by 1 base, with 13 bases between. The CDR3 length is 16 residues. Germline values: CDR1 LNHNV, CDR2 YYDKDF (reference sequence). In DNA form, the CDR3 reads TGTGCCACCAGCAGAGATCCTTACCGCGGTTCCTACGAGCAGTACTTC. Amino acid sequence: CATSRDPYRGSYEQYF.

The CDR3 region has the DNA TGTGCCAGCGCCTTTACTGGAGGGACCACAGATACGCAGTATTTT. Protein product: CASAFTGGTTDTQYF. This sequence joins TRBV6-5 and TRBJ2-3, with D possibly TRBD2 on 6 matching bases. Germline-derived CDR1 and CDR2 are MNHEY and SVGAGI. With 8 bases removed from V and 2 bases from J, the gap between germline ends came to 17 bases. The CDR3 consists of 15 residues.

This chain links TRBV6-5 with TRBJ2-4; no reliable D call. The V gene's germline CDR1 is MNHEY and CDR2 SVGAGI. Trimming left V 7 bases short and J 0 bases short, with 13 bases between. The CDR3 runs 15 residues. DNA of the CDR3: TGTGCCAGCACTGCCGATTGGCTAGCCAAAAACATTCAGTACTTC. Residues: CASTADWLAKNIQYF.

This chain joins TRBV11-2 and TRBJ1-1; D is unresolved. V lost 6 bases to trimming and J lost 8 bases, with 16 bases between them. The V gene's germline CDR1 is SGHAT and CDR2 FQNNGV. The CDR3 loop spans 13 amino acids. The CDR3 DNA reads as TGTGCCAGCAGAAAGGTGGGGAAACGGGAAGCTTTCTTT. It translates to CASRKVGKREAFF.

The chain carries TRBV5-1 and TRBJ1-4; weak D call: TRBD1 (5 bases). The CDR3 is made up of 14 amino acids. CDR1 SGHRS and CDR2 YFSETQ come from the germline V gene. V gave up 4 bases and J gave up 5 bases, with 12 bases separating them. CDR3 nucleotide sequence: TGCGCCAGCAGCCTCCAGGGCTACAATGAAAAACTGTTTTTT. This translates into CASSLQGYNEKLFF.

CDR3: CASSSTDNTEAFF. The CDR3 nucleotides are TGTGCCAGCTCGTCGACAGACAACACTGAAGCTTTCTTT. V is TRBV18 and J is TRBJ1-1, with D perhaps matching TRBD1 (5 bases). V was cut by 6 bases and J by 2 bases, with 10 bases left in between. The CDR3 contains 13 residues. Per the germline V gene, CDR1 is KGHSH and CDR2 is LQKENI.

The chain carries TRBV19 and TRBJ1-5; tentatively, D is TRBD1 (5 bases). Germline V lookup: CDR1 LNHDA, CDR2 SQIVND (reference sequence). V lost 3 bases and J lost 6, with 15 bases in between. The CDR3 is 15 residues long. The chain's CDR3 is CASSILGASGQPQHF. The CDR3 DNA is TGTGCCAGTAGTATTTTAGGGGCATCAGGTCAGCCCCAGCATTTT.

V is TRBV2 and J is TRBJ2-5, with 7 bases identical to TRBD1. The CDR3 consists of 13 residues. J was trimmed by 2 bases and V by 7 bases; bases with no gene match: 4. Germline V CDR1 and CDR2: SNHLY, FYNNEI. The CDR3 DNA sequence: TGTGCCAGCATCCGGGACAGTCAAGAGACCCAGTACTTC. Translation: CASIRDSQETQYF.

The CDR3 bases are TGCGCCAGCAGCCCGGTGGGCATCGATGAGCAGTTCTTC. It translates to CASSPVGIDEQFF. The chain uses TRBV5-1 and TRBJ2-1; D is unresolved. The V end lost 4 bases, the J end lost 8 bases, and 13 bases lay between the germline ends. Germline CDR1 is SGHRS and CDR2 is YFSETQ. This CDR3 region has 13 residues.

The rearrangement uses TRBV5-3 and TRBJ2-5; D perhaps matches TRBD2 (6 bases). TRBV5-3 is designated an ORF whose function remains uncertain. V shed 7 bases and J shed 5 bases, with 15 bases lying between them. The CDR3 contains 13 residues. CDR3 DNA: TGTGCCAGATGCGGAGGGGCTGGCGAGACCCAGTACTTC. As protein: CARCGGAGETQYF.

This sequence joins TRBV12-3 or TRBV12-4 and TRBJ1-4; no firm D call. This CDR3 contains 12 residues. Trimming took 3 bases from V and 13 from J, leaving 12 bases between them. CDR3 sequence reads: CASSFGLGVLFF. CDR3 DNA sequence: TGTGCCAGCAGTTTCGGCCTCGGGGTACTGTTTTTT.

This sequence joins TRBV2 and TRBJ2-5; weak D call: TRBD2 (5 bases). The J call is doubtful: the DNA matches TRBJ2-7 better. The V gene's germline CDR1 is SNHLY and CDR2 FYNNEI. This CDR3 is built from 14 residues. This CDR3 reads CASSAVETIGEQYF. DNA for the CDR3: TGTGCCAGCAGCGCGGTCGAGACTATTGGCGAGCAGTACTTC.

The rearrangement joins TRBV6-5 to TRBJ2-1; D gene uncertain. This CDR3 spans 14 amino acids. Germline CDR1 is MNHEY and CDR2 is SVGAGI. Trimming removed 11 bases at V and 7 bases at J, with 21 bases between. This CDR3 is CAGPLTKLRNEQFF. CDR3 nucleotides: TGTGCCGGACCGCTTACGAAGCTACGAAATGAGCAGTTCTTC.

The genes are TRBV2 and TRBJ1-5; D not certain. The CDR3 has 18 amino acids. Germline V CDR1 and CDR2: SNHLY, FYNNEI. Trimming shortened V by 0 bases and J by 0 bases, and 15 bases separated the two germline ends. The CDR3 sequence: CASSEALWAVYSNQPQHF. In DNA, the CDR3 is TGTGCCAGCAGTGAAGCGCTTTGGGCAGTTTATAGCAATCAGCCCCAGCATTTT.

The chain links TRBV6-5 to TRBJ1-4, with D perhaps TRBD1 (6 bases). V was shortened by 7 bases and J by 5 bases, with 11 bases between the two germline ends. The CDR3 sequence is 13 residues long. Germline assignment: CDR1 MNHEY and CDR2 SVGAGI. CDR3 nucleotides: TGTGCCAGCAAGGACAGACTGAATGAAAAACTGTTTTTT. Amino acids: CASKDRLNEKLFF.

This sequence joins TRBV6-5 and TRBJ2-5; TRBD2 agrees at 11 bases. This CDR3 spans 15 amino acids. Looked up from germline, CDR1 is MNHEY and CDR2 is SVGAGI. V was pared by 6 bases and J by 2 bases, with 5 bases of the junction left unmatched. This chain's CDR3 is CASSFGTSGQETQYF. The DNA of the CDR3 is TGTGCCAGCAGCTTCGGGACTAGCGGACAAGAGACCCAGTACTTC.